The 25 T cell receptor beta chains reported below all come from one sample, sequenced in a study of cytomegalovirus exposure and HLA in healthy donors. The PCR was carried out with 60 Vbeta primers and 13 Jbeta primers. Profiled with immunoSEQ multiplex PCR; TCRdb holds only in-frame clones, not every one. The sample records about 130,000 clones, more than 70% being singletons. Sequencing was done on a sample of PBMCs. These receptors were collected from a middle-aged man in good health and CMV-seronegative.

The chain couples TRBV5-6 to TRBJ1-4; TRBD1 aligns across 8 bases. Trimming at V came to 3 bases and at J to 5 bases, leaving 15 bases not matched to a gene. CDR3 length equals 18 residues. Germline V CDR1 and CDR2: SGHDT, YYEEEE. CDR3 DNA: TGTGCCAGCAGCTCCCATCCGGGACAGGCTCTTGTGAATGAAAAACTGTTTTTT. It is translated as CASSSHPGQALVNEKLFF.

The chain employs TRBV4-2 and TRBJ1-5; TRBD1 is a possible D gene (6 bases). CDR1 is LGHNA and CDR2 is YNFKEQ in the germline V gene. This CDR3 is 14 amino acids long. The V end lost 4 bases, the J end lost 9 bases, and 16 bases lay between the germline ends. CDR3 sequence reads: CASSPGAGLGPQHF. CDR3 DNA sequence: TGTGCCAGCAGCCCAGGGGCCGGCCTGGGGCCCCAGCATTTT.

This clone occurred a few times. The chain joins TRBV6-5 to TRBJ2-7, with D perhaps matching TRBD2 (5 bases). This CDR3 is 12 amino acids long. The germline CDR1 and CDR2 sequences are MNHEY and SVGAGI. Trimming took 2 bases from V and 7 from J, leaving 9 bases between them. CDR3 residues: CASSYTAGEQYF. Here the CDR3 DNA reads TGTGCCAGCAGTTACACTGCGGGTGAGCAGTACTTC.

V and J are TRBV5-4 and TRBJ2-7, with a weak D call TRBD1 (6 bases). Looked up from germline, CDR1 is SGHNT and CDR2 is YYREEE (reference sequence). V lost 3 bases, J lost 5 bases, and 9 bases lay in between. There are 12 residues in the CDR3. The CDR3 region is CASSSGDDEQYF. CDR3 coding DNA: TGTGCCAGCAGCTCAGGGGACGACGAGCAGTACTTC.

This clone was seen more than once but under ten times. DNA of the CDR3: TGTGCCAGCGGACAGGGAAGCAATCAGCCCCAGCATTTT. The encoded protein is CASGQGSNQPQHF. The chain is built from TRBV6-1 and TRBJ1-5, with 8 bases aligning to TRBD1. V lost 8 bases to trimming and J lost 1 base; unmatched junction nucleotides: 1. The CDR3 is 13 amino acids. Per the germline V gene, CDR1 is MNHNS and CDR2 is SASEGT.

This clone appeared a few times. This chain joins TRBV6-5 and TRBJ1-1, with 7 bases matching TRBD1. J gave up 7 bases and V 7 bases, and 9 bases lay outside the gene matches. The CDR3 totals 13 residues. Germline V CDR1 and CDR2: MNHEY, SVGAGI. The CDR3 region has the DNA TGTGCCAGCACCCAGGGGGTTGTCGGTGAAGCTTTCTTT. Translating gives CASTQGVVGEAFF.

V gene TRBV28 combines with J gene TRBJ2-1; 10 nucleotides match TRBD2. Trimming at V came to 2 bases and at J to 4 bases, leaving 8 bases not matched to a gene. Germline loops: CDR1 MDHEN, CDR2 SYDVKM. The CDR3 spans 17 residues. The DNA of the CDR3 is TGTGCCAGCAGTTTAAGGGCTCCTAGCGGGAGTTACAATGAGCAGTTCTTC. Protein: CASSLRAPSGSYNEQFF.

The rearrangement links TRBV10-1 to TRBJ1-5; D possibly corresponds to TRBD1 (6 bases). The CDR3 has 17 residues. Per germline, CDR1 WNHNN and CDR2 SYGVQD (reference sequence). V was cut by 4 bases and J by 7 bases, with 23 bases left in between. The CDR3 DNA is TGCGCCAGCAGTGGGCCCGGGGGGGGGCCGGGATTCCAGCCCCAGCATTTT. As protein: CASSGPGGGPGFQPQHF.

The CDR3, as DNA: TGCGCCAGCAGCTTGGGACTCACCGTTTACTTC. It translates to CASSLGLTVYF. The chain couples TRBV5-1 to TRBJ2-7; D is unclear. Between the trimmed V and J ends, which lost 0 bases and 13 bases, there was a span of 11 bases. Germline V gene data show CDR1 as SGHRS and CDR2 as YFSETQ. The CDR3 sequence is 11 residues long.

The CDR3 reads CASSPLQGQVETQYF. CDR3 DNA: TGTGCCAGCAGCCCTCTCCAGGGGCAGGTGGAGACCCAGTACTTC. J is TRBJ2-5 and V is TRBV5-5, with D possibly TRBD1 on 6 matching bases. Per the germline V gene, CDR1 is SGHKS and CDR2 is YYEKEE (reference sequence). The CDR3 loop spans 15 amino acids. With 4 bases removed from V and 5 bases from J, the gap between germline ends came to 18 bases.

The chain links TRBV4-1 to TRBJ2-2; 8 nucleotides align to TRBD1. The CDR3 consists of 14 residues. V lost 4 bases, J lost 6 bases, and 4 bases stayed unmatched. Germline V CDR1 and CDR2: MGHRA, YSYEKL. The CDR3 DNA sequence: TGCGCCAGCAGCCGAGGACAGGGTGCCGGGGAGCTGTTTTTT. Amino acids: CASSRGQGAGELFF.

V and J are TRBV5-1 and TRBJ1-2, with D possibly matching TRBD1 (5 bases). This CDR3 spans 12 amino acids. Trimming cost V 1 base and J 8 bases, with 9 bases left between them. The V gene's germline CDR1 is SGHRS and CDR2 YFSETQ. DNA of the CDR3: TGCGCCAGCAGCTTGCAGGGTCCCGGCTACACCTTC. The encoded protein is CASSLQGPGYTF.

V gene TRBV6-1 combines with J gene TRBJ1-2; tentatively, D is TRBD1 (5 bases). The ends were cut back, 7 bases at V and 14 bases at J, with 14 bases in the middle. There are 10 residues in the CDR3. Germline CDR1 and CDR2: MNHNS and SASEGT. Here the CDR3 reads CASIGWTLTF. The DNA for the CDR3 is TGTGCCAGCATAGGCTGGACACTTACCTTC.

This chain joins TRBV29-1 and TRBJ1-2, with a weak D call TRBD1 (5 bases). The germline V gene encodes CDR1 SQVTM and CDR2 ANQGSEA. V gave up 5 bases and J gave up 6 bases, with 16 bases separating them. The CDR3 consists of 13 residues. This chain's CDR3 is CSVKGRVRDGYTF. The DNA of the CDR3 is TGCAGCGTTAAGGGGCGCGTACGGGATGGCTACACCTTC.

A single count supports this clone. V and J are TRBV10-3 and TRBJ2-2; D call uncertain. This CDR3 contains 13 residues. Looked up from germline, CDR1 is ENHRY and CDR2 is SYGVKD. Trimming took 3 bases from V and 3 from J, leaving 5 bases between them. The CDR3 region is CAISDGYTGELFF. The CDR3 DNA is TGTGCCATCAGTGATGGCTACACCGGGGAGCTGTTTTTT.

This clone was counted only a few times. The chain combines TRBV5-6 with TRBJ1-2, with 7 bases that match TRBD1. The CDR3 is made up of 15 amino acids. J lost 6 bases, V lost 4 bases, and 12 bases had no gene match. Germline values: CDR1 SGHDT, CDR2 YYEEEE. In DNA form, the CDR3 reads TGTGCCAGCAGCGGTCAGACAGGGAGGATGGATGGCTACACCTTC. Translated, it gives CASSGQTGRMDGYTF.

The chain employs TRBV5-1 and TRBJ2-5, with a tentative D call TRBD2 (6 bases). Between the trimmed V and J ends, which lost 2 bases and 4 bases, there was a span of 9 bases. Per germline, CDR1 SGHRS and CDR2 YFSETQ. The CDR3 is made up of 13 amino acids. The chain's CDR3 is CASSFGSGETQYF. The CDR3 DNA reads as TGCGCCAGCAGCTTCGGGAGTGGAGAGACCCAGTACTTC.

This sequence joins TRBV7-6 and TRBJ2-2; TRBD1 matches at 8 bases. The germline V gene encodes CDR1 SGHVS and CDR2 FNYEAQ. V gave up 4 bases and J gave up 6 bases; unmatched junction bases: 10. This CDR3 is built from 16 residues. The CDR3 region is CASSSRRDRSAGELFF. The CDR3, as DNA: TGTGCCAGCAGCTCCAGACGGGACAGGTCTGCCGGGGAGCTGTTTTTT.

The V gene is TRBV21-1, the J gene TRBJ1-2; the table's D gene call, TRBD1, was not cross checked with the DNA. TRBV21-1 is a listed pseudogene. The CDR3 consists of 16 residues. In DNA, the CDR3 is TGTGCCAGCAGCAAAGTCCCGGGACAGTGGCACGACGGCTACACCTTC. It codes for CASSKVPGQWHDGYTF.

The chain employs TRBV5-4 and TRBJ1-3; possibly TRBD1 for D (5 bases). Germline CDR1 SGHNT, CDR2 YYREEE (reference sequence). The CDR3 covers 15 residues. Trimming took 4 bases from V and 4 from J, leaving 15 bases between them. CDR3 DNA: TGTGCCAGCAGCCCCGGCGGGGCGGTCGGAAACACCATATATTTT. This codes for CASSPGGAVGNTIYF. Combining the CDR3 with reference TRBV5-4 and TRBJ1-3 gives the whole variable domain ETGVTQSPTHLIKTRGQQVTLRCSSQSGHNTVSWYQQALGQGPQFIFQYYREEENGRGNFPPRFSGLQFPNYSSELNVNALELDDSALYLCASSPGGAVGNTIYFGEGSWLTVV.

The V and J genes are TRBV4-3 and TRBJ1-2, with TRBD1 as a possible D gene (6 bases). Trimming removed 3 bases from V and 6 bases from J, with 17 bases in between. CDR1 and CDR2 (germline): LGHNA, YSLEER. The CDR3 extends over 15 amino acids. This chain's CDR3 is CASSQDTGTTDGYTF. The CDR3, as DNA: TGCGCCAGCAGCCAGGACACAGGGACAACCGATGGCTACACCTTC.

This chain joins TRBV7-9 and TRBJ1-1; D not certain. The CDR3 is 15 amino acids. V lost 6 bases and J lost 0, with 14 bases in between. CDR1 is SEHNR, CDR2 FQNEAQ, per germline (reference sequence). As DNA, the CDR3 is TGTGCCAGCAGTAAAGCCTGGCGGTTGAACACTGAAGCTTTCTTT. It translates to CASSKAWRLNTEAFF.

The chain links TRBV11-2 to TRBJ2-2, with D possibly TRBD2 on 7 matching bases. Germline V CDR1 and CDR2: SGHAT, FQNNGV. V lost 5 bases and J lost 7, with 14 bases in between. The CDR3 contains 14 residues. Written as DNA, the CDR3 is TGTGCCAGCAGCACAGGGTCGGGGGGCGGGGAGCTGTTTTTT. Translated, it gives CASSTGSGGGELFF.

The chain employs TRBV7-6 and TRBJ1-3, with TRBD1 identical over 9 bases. The length of the CDR3 is 18 residues. Germline CDR1 and CDR2: SGHVS and FNYEAQ. V trimming: 0 bases; J trimming: 0 bases; junction bases outside the gene matches: 6. CDR3 region: CASSLAQGQGSSGNTIYF. The CDR3 nucleotides are TGTGCCAGCAGCTTAGCGCAGGGACAGGGCTCCTCTGGAAACACCATATATTTT.

The chain has TRBV30 and TRBJ1-1, with a tentative D call TRBD1 (5 bases). The V end lost 0 bases, the J end lost 4 bases, and 15 bases lay between the germline ends. The CDR3 consists of 15 residues. Looked up from germline, CDR1 is GTSNPN and CDR2 is SVGIG (reference sequence). DNA of the CDR3: TGTGCCTGGAGTGTAAGGTTCGGGGGAGGCACTGAAGCTTTCTTT. Residues: CAWSVRFGGGTEAFF.